The clone carrying this T cell receptor (beta chain) came up a few times. CDR1 and CDR2 from the germline V gene are LNHNV and YYDKDF (reference sequence). V lost 1 base to trimming and J lost 4 bases, with 13 bases between them. There are 15 residues in the CDR3. Per the study methods: Amplified reference gene primers provided the basis for estimating nucleated cell counts. Data came from immunoSEQ multiplex PCR; TCRdb stores just in-frame clones and leaves some out. Clonal size and the V and J genes are those of that table, whereas D and trimming came from the DNA. The table includes roughly 16,000 clones, approximately 76% detected once. These data come from a study of blood T cell repertoires in COVID-19. For the study at large: Whether acute or convalescent, the COVID-19 samples came from the United States, Italy and Spain. Sources were T cells, B-cell-depleted T cells, or PBMCs; the material itself was cDNA or gDNA.

The source material was peripheral blood. This chain links TRBV15 with TRBJ1-2; D ambiguous. The TCR sequence derives from a man in his 70s with active or convalescent COVID-19. The CDR3 loop reads CATSRVESGRYGYTF. In DNA, the CDR3 is TGTGCCACCAGCAGAGTTGAGTCCGGTCGCTATGGCTACACCTTC.